This is a list of T cell receptor beta chains from one sample in a study of technical replicates of blood from a few donors. Produced via immunoSEQ multiplex PCR; TCRdb's table is partial and in-frame only. The repertoire holds about 59,000 clones, with approximately 86% as singletons. The sequencing input was PBMCs. Receptors originate from a human donor in good health. Some clones in this sample may be carry-over from other donors' samples. Each CDR3 is given with its conserved first and last residue. A D gene is named only where the DNA matches it firmly. Size values are once, few and many counts, or a class for expanded clones, and some rows have none.

d_call	clone_size	v_call	j_call	cdr3_aa	cdr3_nt
TRBD2	few	TRBV7-8	TRBJ2-7	CASTPTSASYEQYF	TGTGCCAGCACCCCGACTAGCGCCTCCTACGAGCAGTACTTC
TRBD1	NA	TRBV5-1	TRBJ2-3	CASTRQGGTDTQYF	TGCGCCAGCACCCGACAGGGGGGCACAGATACGCAGTATTTT
NA	NA	TRBV2	TRBJ2-7	CASSFSSYEQYF	TGTGCCAGCAGTTTTAGCTCCTACGAGCAGTACTTC
NA	NA	TRBV7-9	TRBJ1-1	CASSLGQNTEAFF	TGTGCCAGCAGCTTAGGACAGAACACTGAAGCTTTCTTT
NA	NA	TRBV7-2	TRBJ1-3	CASSVTVGSLGNTIYF	TGTGCCAGCAGCGTTACTGTGGGCTCTCTGGGAAACACCATATATTTT
NA	NA	TRBV11-2	TRBJ2-7	CASSWIRVGYEQYF	TGTGCCAGCAGCTGGATCAGGGTGGGCTACGAGCAGTACTTC
TRBD1	NA	TRBV5-8	TRBJ1-1	CASSGQGMNTEAFF	TGTGCCAGCAGTGGACAGGGGATGAACACTGAAGCTTTCTTT
TRBD1	NA	TRBV18	TRBJ1-1	CASSSARTGVNTEAFF	TGTGCCAGCTCATCGGCGAGGACAGGGGTGAACACTGAAGCTTTCTTT
TRBD2	NA	TRBV2	TRBJ2-7	CASRVDYSGAYEQYF	TGTGCCAGCAGGGTGGACTATAGCGGGGCCTACGAGCAGTACTTC
NA	NA	TRBV18	TRBJ2-3	CASSPPRGGTDTQYF	TGTGCCAGCTCACCACCCCGGGGAGGCACAGATACGCAGTATTTT
TRBD1	NA	TRBV5-1	TRBJ1-2	CASSLTGGLVDGYTF	TGCGCCAGCAGCTTGACAGGGGGCTTGGTCGATGGCTACACCTTC
NA	NA	TRBV6-5	TRBJ1-5	CASSKTTGTTQPQHF	TGTGCCAGCAGTAAAACCACCGGGACAACTCAGCCCCAGCATTTT
TRBD2	NA	TRBV18	TRBJ2-1	CASSNLPASGTFQDNEQFF	TGTGCCAGCTCAAACCTGCCGGCTAGCGGGACTTTTCAGGACAATGAGCAGTTCTTC
NA	NA	TRBV15	TRBJ1-2	CATSQGSDYGYTF	TGTGCCACCAGCCAGGGGAGTGACTATGGCTACACCTTC
TRBD2	once	TRBV7-2	TRBJ2-1	CASSGRTSALYNEQFF	TGTGCCAGCAGCGGTCGAACTAGCGCGCTTTACAATGAGCAGTTCTTC
NA	NA	TRBV5-1	TRBJ2-5	CASSLGPGLGETQYF	TGCGCCAGCAGCTTGGGTCCGGGGTTAGGGGAGACCCAGTACTTC
TRBD1	NA	TRBV7-2	TRBJ2-7	CASSWRGGSRIHEQYF	TGTGCCAGCAGCTGGAGAGGGGGCAGCCGGATTCACGAGCAGTACTTC
NA	once	TRBV30	TRBJ1-2	CAWSAPDLTSYTF	TGTGCCTGGAGTGCGCCTGACTTAACGAGCTACACCTTC
NA	NA	TRBV7-6	TRBJ2-5	CASSLGTPGETQYF	TGTGCCAGCAGCTTAGGCACACCGGGGGAGACCCAGTACTTC
NA	NA	TRBV11-2	TRBJ2-7	CASSLAESIEQYF	TGTGCCAGCAGCTTAGCTGAGTCCATCGAGCAGTACTTC
TRBD2	NA	TRBV4-2	TRBJ2-1	CASSYFSGRYNEQFF	TGTGCCAGCAGCTATTTTAGCGGGAGATACAATGAGCAGTTCTTC
NA	NA	TRBV7-3	TRBJ2-2	CASWSGTGELFF	TGTGCCAGCTGGTCAGGGACCGGGGAGCTGTTTTTT
NA	few	TRBV14	TRBJ2-2	CASSQAGGELFF	TGTGCCAGCAGCCAAGCAGGCGGGGAGCTGTTTTTT
NA	NA	TRBV11-1	TRBJ2-7	CASSLRSHEQYF	TGTGCCAGCAGCTTGAGGTCCCACGAGCAGTACTTC
NA	NA	TRBV19	TRBJ1-1	CASSVPRGEYTEAFF	TGTGCCAGTAGTGTGCCCCGGGGGGAGTACACTGAAGCTTTCTTT
TRBD1	few	TRBV5-1	TRBJ1-5	CASGDSHNQPQHF	TGCGCCAGCGGGGACAGCCACAATCAGCCCCAGCATTTT
TRBD1	NA	TRBV2	TRBJ2-3	CASSGGQGSDTQYF	TGTGCCAGCAGTGGAGGACAGGGTTCCGATACGCAGTATTTT
NA	NA	TRBV6-1	TRBJ1-4	CASGGGSATNEKLFF	TGTGCCAGTGGGGGCGGCTCTGCAACTAATGAAAAACTGTTTTTT
TRBD2	NA	TRBV11-2	TRBJ2-3	CASSSNSGGSTDTQYF	TGTGCCAGCAGCTCAAATAGCGGGGGGAGCACAGATACGCAGTATTTT
NA	NA	TRBV7-2	TRBJ1-2	CASSLDPGPLGGYTF	TGTGCCAGCAGCTTAGACCCAGGGCCCTTGGGCGGCTACACCTTC
NA	NA	TRBV5-6	TRBJ2-7	CASSLVQGLHEQYF	TGTGCCAGCAGCTTGGTGCAGGGCCTCCACGAGCAGTACTTC
TRBD1	NA	TRBV7-8	TRBJ1-1	CASSYRGMNTEAFF	TGTGCCAGCAGCTACAGGGGCATGAACACTGAAGCTTTCTTT
TRBD1	NA	TRBV19	TRBJ1-4	CASVDRVNEKLFF	TGTGCCAGTGTGGACAGGGTTAATGAAAAACTGTTTTTT
TRBD1	NA	TRBV27	TRBJ1-2	CASSFGQGVYRGYTF	TGTGCCAGCAGTTTCGGACAGGGGGTATATCGTGGCTACACCTTC
NA	NA	TRBV5-4	TRBJ1-2	CASSLPMQGNGYTF	TGTGCCAGCAGCTTACCGATGCAGGGTAATGGCTACACCTTC
TRBD1	NA	TRBV27	TRBJ1-5	CASGTGGWNQPQHF	TGTGCCAGCGGGACAGGGGGCTGGAATCAGCCCCAGCATTTT
NA	NA	TRBV2	TRBJ2-2	CASSGSDSGTGELFF	TGTGCCAGCAGTGGGTCCGACTCTGGGACCGGGGAGCTGTTTTTT
NA	NA	TRBV6-5	TRBJ2-7	CASSYSGAGTYEQYF	TGTGCCAGCAGTTACTCGGGGGCAGGGACCTACGAGCAGTACTTC
TRBD1	once	TRBV6-5	TRBJ1-1	CASRSLGQGETEAFF	TGTGCCAGCAGATCCCTAGGACAGGGCGAGACTGAAGCTTTCTTT
TRBD2	NA	TRBV5-1	TRBJ2-2	CASQSGYSGGPNTGELFF	TGCGCCAGCCAGTCCGGGTATAGCGGGGGCCCGAACACCGGGGAGCTGTTTTTT
NA	NA	TRBV10-1	TRBJ1-5	CASPTSREVPQHF	TGCGCCAGCCCCACCTCCAGGGAGGTACCCCAGCATTTT
NA	NA	TRBV11-2	TRBJ2-2	CASRRGSRGAGELFF	TGTGCCAGCAGACGCGGGAGTAGGGGGGCCGGGGAGCTGTTTTTT
NA	NA	TRBV4-1	TRBJ2-2	CASSPAAGNAGELFF	TGCGCCAGCAGCCCTGCGGCAGGGAACGCCGGGGAGCTGTTTTTT
NA	NA	TRBV30	TRBJ1-3	CAYTDYSGNTIYF	TGTGCCTACACCGACTACTCTGGAAACACCATATATTTT
NA	NA	TRBV7-2	TRBJ1-2	CASSPRQAYGYTF	TGTGCCAGCAGCCCCCGACAGGCCTATGGCTACACCTTC
NA	NA	TRBV18	TRBJ2-5	CASSPVLAGETQYF	TGTGCCAGCTCACCAGTACTAGCTGGAGAGACCCAGTACTTC
NA	NA	TRBV2	TRBJ2-1	CASSDWRGSYNEQFF	TGTGCCAGCAGTGATTGGCGGGGCTCCTACAATGAGCAGTTCTTC
NA	NA	TRBV4-3	TRBJ2-7	CASSQDRTAIYEQYF	TGCGCCAGCAGCCAAGATAGGACAGCTATCTACGAGCAGTACTTC
TRBD1	NA	TRBV7-2	TRBJ2-2	CASSWTGTASNTGELFF	TGTGCCAGCAGCTGGACCGGGACAGCCTCGAACACCGGGGAGCTGTTTTTT
TRBD2	once	TRBV11-2	TRBJ2-7	CASSPAGGVSYEQYF	TGTGCCAGCAGCCCCGCGGGGGGCGTTTCCTACGAGCAGTACTTC
TRBD2	NA	TRBV10-2	TRBJ2-2	CASSESGGRVFF	TGCGCCAGCAGTGAGTCGGGAGGGAGGGTGTTTTTT